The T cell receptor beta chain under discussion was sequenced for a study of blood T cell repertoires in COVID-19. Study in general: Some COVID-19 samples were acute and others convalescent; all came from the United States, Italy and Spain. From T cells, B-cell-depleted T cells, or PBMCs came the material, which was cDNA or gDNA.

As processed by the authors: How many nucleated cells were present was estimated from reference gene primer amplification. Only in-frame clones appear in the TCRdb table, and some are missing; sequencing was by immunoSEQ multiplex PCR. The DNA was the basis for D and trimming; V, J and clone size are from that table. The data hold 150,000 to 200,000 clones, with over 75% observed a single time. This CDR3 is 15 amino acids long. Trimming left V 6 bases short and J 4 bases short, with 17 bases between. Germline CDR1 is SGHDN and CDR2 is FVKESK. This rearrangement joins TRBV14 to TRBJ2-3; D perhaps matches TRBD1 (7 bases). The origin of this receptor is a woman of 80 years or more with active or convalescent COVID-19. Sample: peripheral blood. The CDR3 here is CASRATGRYPDTQYF. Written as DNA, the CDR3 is TGTGCCAGCAGGGCGACAGGGAGGTACCCAGATACGCAGTATTTT. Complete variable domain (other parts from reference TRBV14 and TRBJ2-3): EAGVTQFPSHSVIEKGQTVTLRCDPISGHDNLYWYRRVMGKEIKFLLHFVKESKQDESGMPNNRFLAERTGGTYSTLKVQPAELEDSGVYFCASRATGRYPDTQYFGPGTRLTVL.